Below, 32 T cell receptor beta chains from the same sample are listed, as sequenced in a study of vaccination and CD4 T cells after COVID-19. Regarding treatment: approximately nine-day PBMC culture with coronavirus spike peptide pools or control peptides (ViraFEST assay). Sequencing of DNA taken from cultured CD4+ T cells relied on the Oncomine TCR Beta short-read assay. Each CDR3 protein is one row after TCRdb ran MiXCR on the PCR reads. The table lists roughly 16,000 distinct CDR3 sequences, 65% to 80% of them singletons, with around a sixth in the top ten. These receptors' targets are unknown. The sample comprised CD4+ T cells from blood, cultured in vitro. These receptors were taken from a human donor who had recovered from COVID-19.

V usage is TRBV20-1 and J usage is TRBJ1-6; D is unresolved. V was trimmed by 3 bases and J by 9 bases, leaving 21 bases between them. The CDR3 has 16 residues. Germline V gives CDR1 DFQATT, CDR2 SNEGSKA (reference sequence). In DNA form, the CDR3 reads TGCAGTGCTAGTCAAAGGGCGGGTCCAACGGGTTCACCCCTCCACTTT. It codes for CSASQRAGPTGSPLHF.

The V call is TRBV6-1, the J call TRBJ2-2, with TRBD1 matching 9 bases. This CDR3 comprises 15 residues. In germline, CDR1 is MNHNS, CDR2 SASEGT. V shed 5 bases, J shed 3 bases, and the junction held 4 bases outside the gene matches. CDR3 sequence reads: CASSPGQGYTGELFF. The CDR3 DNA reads TGTGCCAGCAGTCCGGGACAGGGATACACCGGGGAGCTGTTTTTT.

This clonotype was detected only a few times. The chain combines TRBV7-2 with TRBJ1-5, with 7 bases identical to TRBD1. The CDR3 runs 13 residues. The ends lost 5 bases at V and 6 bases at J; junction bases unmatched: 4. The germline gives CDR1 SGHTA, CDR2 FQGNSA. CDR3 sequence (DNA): TGTGCCAGCAGCCCAAGGGGGCGTCAGCCCCAGCATTTT. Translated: CASSPRGRQPQHF. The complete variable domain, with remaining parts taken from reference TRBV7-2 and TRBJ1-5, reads GAGVSQSPSNKVTEKGKDVELRCDPISGHTALYWYRQSLGQGLEFLIYFQGNSAPDKSGLPSDRFSAERTGGSVSTLTIQRTQQEDSAVYLCASSPRGRQPQHFGDGTRLSIL.

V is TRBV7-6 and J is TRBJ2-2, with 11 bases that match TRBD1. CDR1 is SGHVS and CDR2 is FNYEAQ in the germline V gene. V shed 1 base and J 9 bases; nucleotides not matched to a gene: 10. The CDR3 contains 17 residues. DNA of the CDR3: TGTGCCAGCAGCTTAGGACGGACAGGGGGCGCTAACTGGGAGCTGTTTTTT. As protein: CASSLGRTGGANWELFF.

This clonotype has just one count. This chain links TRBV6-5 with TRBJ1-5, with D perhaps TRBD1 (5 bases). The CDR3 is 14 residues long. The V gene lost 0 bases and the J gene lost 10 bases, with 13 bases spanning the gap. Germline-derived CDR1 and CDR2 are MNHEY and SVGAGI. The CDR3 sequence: CASSYSGGVEPQHF. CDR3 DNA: TGTGCCAGCAGTTACTCGGGGGGAGTCGAACCCCAGCATTTT.

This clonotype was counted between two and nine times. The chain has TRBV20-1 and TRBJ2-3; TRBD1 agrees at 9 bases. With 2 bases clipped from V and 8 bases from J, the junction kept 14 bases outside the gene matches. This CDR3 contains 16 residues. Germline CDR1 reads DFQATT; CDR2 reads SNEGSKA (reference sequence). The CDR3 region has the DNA TGCAGTGCTAGACTAAACCCGGGACAGGGCCCCAGTACGCAGTATTTT. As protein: CSARLNPGQGPSTQYF.

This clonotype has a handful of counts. The CDR3 protein is CASRPGQDPQPQHF. The CDR3 coding sequence is TGTGCCAGCAGACCCGGACAGGACCCTCAGCCCCAGCATTTT. The chain links TRBV6-2 or TRBV6-3 to TRBJ1-5, with TRBD1 matching over 7 bases. CDR1 and CDR2 from the germline V gene are MNHEY and SVGEGT. Trimming cost V 6 bases and J 6 bases; bases outside gene matches: 8. The CDR3 runs 14 residues.

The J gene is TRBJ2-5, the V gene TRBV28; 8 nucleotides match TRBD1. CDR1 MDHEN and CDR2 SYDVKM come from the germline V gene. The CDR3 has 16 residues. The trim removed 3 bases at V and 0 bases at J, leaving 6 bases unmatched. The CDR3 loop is CASSFWTGTNQETQYF. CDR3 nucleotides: TGTGCCAGCAGTTTTTGGACAGGGACCAACCAAGAGACCCAGTACTTC.

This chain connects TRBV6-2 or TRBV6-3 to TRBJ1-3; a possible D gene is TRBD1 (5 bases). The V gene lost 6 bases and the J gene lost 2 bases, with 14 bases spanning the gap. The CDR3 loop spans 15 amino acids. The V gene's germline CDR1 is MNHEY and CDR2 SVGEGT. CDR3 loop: CASSEPGRAGNTIYF. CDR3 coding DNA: TGTGCCAGCAGCGAACCGGGCAGGGCTGGAAACACCATATATTTT.

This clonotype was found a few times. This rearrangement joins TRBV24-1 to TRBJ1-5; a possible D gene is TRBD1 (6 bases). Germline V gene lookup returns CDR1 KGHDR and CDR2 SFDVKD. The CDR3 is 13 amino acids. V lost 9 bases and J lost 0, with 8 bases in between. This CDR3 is CATGQYSNQPQHF. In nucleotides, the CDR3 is TGTGCCACCGGACAGTATAGCAATCAGCCCCAGCATTTT.

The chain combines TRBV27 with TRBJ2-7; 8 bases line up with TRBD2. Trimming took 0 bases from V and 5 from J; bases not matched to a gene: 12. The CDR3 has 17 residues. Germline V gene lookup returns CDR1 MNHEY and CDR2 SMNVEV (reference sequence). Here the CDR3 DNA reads TGTGCCAGCAGTTTATCAGGATGGGGAGCGGGAGCCGACGAGCAGTACTTC. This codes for CASSLSGWGAGADEQYF.

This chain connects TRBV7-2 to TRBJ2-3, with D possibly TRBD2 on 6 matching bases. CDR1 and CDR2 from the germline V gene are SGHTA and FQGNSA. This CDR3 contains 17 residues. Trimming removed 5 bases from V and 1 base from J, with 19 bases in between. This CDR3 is CASSLGTHFKGTDTQYF. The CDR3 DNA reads TGTGCCAGCAGCCTCGGGACTCACTTTAAGGGCACAGATACGCAGTATTTT.

CDR3: CANRLALYNEQFF. The CDR3, as DNA: TGTGCCAACCGACTAGCGCTCTACAATGAGCAGTTCTTC. The chain joins TRBV27 to TRBJ2-1; TRBD2 aligns across 8 bases. The junction had 5 bases not matched to a gene; V was cut back by 10 bases and J by 3 bases. The CDR3 covers 13 residues. Germline V gives CDR1 MNHEY, CDR2 SMNVEV (reference sequence).

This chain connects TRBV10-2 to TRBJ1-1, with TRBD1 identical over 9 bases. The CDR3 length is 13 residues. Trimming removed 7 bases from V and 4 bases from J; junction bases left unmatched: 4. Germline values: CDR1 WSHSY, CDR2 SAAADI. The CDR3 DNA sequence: TGCGCCAGCATTAGACAGGGGGTCACTGAAGCTTTCTTT. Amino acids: CASIRQGVTEAFF.

CDR3 sequence reads: CASRRDSGNQPQHF. CDR3 DNA: TGTGCCAGCAGAAGGGACAGCGGCAATCAGCCCCAGCATTTT. The chain joins TRBV6-1 to TRBJ1-5; 7 bases align to TRBD1. The CDR3 covers 14 residues. Per germline, CDR1 MNHNS and CDR2 SASEGT. Losses at the gene ends were 6 bases for V and 2 bases for J; bases not matched to a gene: 4.

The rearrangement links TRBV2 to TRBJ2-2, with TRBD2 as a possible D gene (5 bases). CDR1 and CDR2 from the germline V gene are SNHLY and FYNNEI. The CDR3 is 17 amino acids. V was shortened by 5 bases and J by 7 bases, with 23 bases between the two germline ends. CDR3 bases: TGTGCCAGCAGTAGCCCACTCCGGGGAATAGCGATCGGGGAGCTGTTTTTT. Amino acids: CASSSPLRGIAIGELFF. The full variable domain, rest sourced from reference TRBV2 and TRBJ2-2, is EPEVTQTPSHQVTQMGQEVILRCVPISNHLYFYWYRQILGQKVEFLVSFYNNEISEKSEIFDDQFSVERPDGSNFTLKIRSTKLEDSAMYFCASSSPLRGIAIGELFFGEGSRLTVL.

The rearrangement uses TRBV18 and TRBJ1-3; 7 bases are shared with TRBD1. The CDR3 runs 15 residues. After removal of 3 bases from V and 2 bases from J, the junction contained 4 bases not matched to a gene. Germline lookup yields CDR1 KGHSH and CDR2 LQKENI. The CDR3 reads CASSPKTGPGNTIYF. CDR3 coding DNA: TGTGCCAGCTCACCGAAGACAGGGCCTGGAAACACCATATATTTT.

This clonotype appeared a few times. CDR3 sequence (DNA): TGTGCCAGCAGGGATAGAGGGGGTTCGGCTTTCTTT. This encodes CASRDRGGSAFF. The rearrangement links TRBV27 to TRBJ1-1, with D possibly being TRBD1 (6 bases). V lost 6 bases and J lost 11, with 16 bases in between. In germline, CDR1 is MNHEY, CDR2 SMNVEV (reference sequence). CDR3 length: 12 amino acids.

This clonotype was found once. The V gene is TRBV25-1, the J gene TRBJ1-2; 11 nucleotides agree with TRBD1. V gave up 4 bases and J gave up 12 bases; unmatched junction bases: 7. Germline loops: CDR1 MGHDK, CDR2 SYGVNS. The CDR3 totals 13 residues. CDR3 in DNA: TGTGCCAGCAGTGCTTGGGACAGGGGGGTACACACCTTC. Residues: CASSAWDRGVHTF.

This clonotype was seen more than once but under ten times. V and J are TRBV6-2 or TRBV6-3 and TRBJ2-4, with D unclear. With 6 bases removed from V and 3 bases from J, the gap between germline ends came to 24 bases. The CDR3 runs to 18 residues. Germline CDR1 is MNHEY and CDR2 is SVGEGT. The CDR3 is CASRDYPGQDKGKNIQYF. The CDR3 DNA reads TGTGCCAGCAGGGATTATCCCGGCCAAGACAAGGGCAAAAACATTCAGTACTTC.

For the CDR3, the DNA is TGCAGTGGCCAAAGCGGGAGTCTGTACGAGCAGTACTTC. Its translation: CSGQSGSLYEQYF. The V gene is TRBV20-1, the J gene TRBJ2-7; 8 nucleotides line up with TRBD2. Looked up from germline, CDR1 is DFQATT and CDR2 is SNEGSKA (reference sequence). The CDR3 has 13 amino acids. The junction had 9 bases not matched to a gene; V was cut back by 7 bases and J by 4 bases.

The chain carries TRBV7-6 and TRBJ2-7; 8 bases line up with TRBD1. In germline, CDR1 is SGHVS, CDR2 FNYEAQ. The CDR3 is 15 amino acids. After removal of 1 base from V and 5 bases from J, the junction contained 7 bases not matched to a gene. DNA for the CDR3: TGTGCCAGCAGCTTAGAGACGACAGGGGCCAACGAGCAGTACTTC. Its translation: CASSLETTGANEQYF.

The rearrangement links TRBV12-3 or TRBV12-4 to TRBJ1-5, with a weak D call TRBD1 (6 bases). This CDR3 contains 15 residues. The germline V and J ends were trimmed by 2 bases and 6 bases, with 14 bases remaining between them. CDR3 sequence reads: CASSLTSGTSQPQHF. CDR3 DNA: TGTGCCAGCAGTTTAACCTCCGGGACAAGTCAGCCCCAGCATTTT.

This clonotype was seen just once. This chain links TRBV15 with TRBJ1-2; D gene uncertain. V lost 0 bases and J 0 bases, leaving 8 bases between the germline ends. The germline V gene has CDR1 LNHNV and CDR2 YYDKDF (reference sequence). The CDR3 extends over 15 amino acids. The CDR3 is CATSRDGRANYGYTF. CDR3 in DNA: TGTGCCACCAGCAGAGATGGTAGAGCTAACTATGGCTACACCTTC.

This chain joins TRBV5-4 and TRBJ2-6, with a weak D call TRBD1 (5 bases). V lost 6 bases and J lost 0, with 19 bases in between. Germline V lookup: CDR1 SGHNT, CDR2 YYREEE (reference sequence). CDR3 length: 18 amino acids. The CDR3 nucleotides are TGTGCCAGCAAATCACAGGACCGCGAGCACTCTGGGGCCAACGTCCTGACTTTC. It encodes CASKSQDREHSGANVLTF.

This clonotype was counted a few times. DNA for the CDR3: TGCAGTGCCACTCCGGGACAGGGGGTCTCCCACACAGATACGCAGTATTTT. Its protein is CSATPGQGVSHTDTQYF. V gene TRBV20-1 combines with J gene TRBJ2-3; 11 bases are a match to TRBD1. Germline V CDR1 and CDR2: DFQATT, SNEGSKA (reference sequence). This CDR3 has 17 residues. V was pared by 6 bases and J by 2 bases, with 13 bases of the junction left unmatched.

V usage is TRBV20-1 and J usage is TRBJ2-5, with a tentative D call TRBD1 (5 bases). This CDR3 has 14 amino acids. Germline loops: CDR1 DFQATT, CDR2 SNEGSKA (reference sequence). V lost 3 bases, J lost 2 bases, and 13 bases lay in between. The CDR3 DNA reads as TGCAGTGCTAGCCTCCAAAACAGGCAAGAGACCCAGTACTTC. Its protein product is CSASLQNRQETQYF.

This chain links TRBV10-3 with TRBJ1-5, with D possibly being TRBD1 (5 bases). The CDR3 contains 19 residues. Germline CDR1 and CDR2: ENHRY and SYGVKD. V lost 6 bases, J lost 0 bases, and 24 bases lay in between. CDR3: CAIRVGTRTETHSNQPQHF. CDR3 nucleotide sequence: TGTGCCATCAGGGTGGGGACTAGGACCGAGACACATAGCAATCAGCCCCAGCATTTT.

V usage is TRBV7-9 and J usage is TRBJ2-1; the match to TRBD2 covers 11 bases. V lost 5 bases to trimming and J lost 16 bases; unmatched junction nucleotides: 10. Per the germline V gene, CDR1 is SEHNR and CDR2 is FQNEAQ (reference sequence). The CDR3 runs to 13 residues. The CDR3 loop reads CASSTLLAGGPFF. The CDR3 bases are TGTGCCAGCAGCACCCTCCTAGCGGGGGGACCTTTCTTC.

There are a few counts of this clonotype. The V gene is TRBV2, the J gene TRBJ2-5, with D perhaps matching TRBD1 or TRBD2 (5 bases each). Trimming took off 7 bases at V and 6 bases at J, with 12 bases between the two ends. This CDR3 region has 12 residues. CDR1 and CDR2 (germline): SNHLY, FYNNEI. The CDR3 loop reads CASKFPGQTQYF. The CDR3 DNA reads TGTGCCAGCAAATTCCCGGGACAGACCCAGTACTTC.

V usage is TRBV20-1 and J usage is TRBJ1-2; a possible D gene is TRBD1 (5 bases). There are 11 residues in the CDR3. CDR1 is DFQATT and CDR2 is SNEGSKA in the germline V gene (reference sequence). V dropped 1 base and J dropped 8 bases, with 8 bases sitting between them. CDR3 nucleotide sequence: TGCAGTGCTAGAGCGGGACTCGGCTACACCTTC. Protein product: CSARAGLGYTF.

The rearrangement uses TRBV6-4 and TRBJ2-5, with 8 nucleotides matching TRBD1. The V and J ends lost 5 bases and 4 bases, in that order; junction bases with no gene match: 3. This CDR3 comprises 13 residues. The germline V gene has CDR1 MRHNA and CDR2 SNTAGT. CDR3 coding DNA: TGTGCCAGCAGTCCAGACAGGGGAGAGACCCAGTACTTC. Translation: CASSPDRGETQYF.